The clone carrying this T cell receptor beta chain occurred many times. What it recognizes is unknown. There are 16 residues in the CDR3. CDR1 GTSNPN and CDR2 SVGIG come from the germline V gene (reference sequence). With V trimmed by 2 bases and J by 5 bases, 8 bases remained unmatched. These data come from a study of molecular identifiers for immune sequencing clone quantification. Study-level results: Clones exceeding 20 RNA copies carried over 98% of effector molecules but under 1% of naive-cell molecules.

MiXCR, applied by TCRdb to the PCR reads, yields one record per CDR3 protein. The table includes about 640,000 distinct CDR3 sequences, about 20% detected once. As CD8+CD4-CCR7+CD45RA+ cells, naive CD8 T cells were sorted. The sequence came from a human donor in good health. Some libraries in this study had Jurkat cell RNA spiked in. Sample: naive CD8+ T cells from blood, with Jurkat cell RNA spiked in. The subset: FACS-sorted CD8+CD4-CCR7+CD45RA+ naive T cells. The chain has TRBV30 and TRBJ2-4; 11 bases map to TRBD2. CDR3 loop: CAWSTGLAGGENIQYF. In DNA form, the CDR3 reads TGTGCCTGGAGTACGGGGCTAGCGGGAGGTGAAAACATTCAGTACTTC.